This TCR beta chain stems from a study of lymphopenia after photon versus proton radiotherapy. On this clone: The antigen remains unidentified.

Only in-frame clones appear in the TCRdb table, and some are missing; sequencing was by immunoSEQ multiplex PCR. The sample has roughly 150,000 clones; about nine tenths are singletons. The V gene's germline CDR1 is LNHDA and CDR2 SQIVND (reference sequence). This CDR3 spans 18 amino acids. Trimming took 7 bases from V and 4 from J; bases not matched to a gene: 21. Findings and limits, study-wide: After lymphocyte nadir, photon-treated repertoires showed oligoclonal expansion, especially CD8+ Temra. Better survival with proton therapy was suggested as possible, not demonstrated. Under photons, naive T cells and diversity fell while effector/memory populations rose.

This material consisted of peripheral blood, taken from a patient treated with photon-based radiotherapy. The clonotype was recovered from a man in his fifties with gastric cancer. The chain is built from TRBV19 and TRBJ1-2, with 7 bases lining up with TRBD1. The CDR3 region has the DNA TGTGCCAGTAAGACGAGGGCGGACAGGACGAGAGGGGGCTATGGCTACACCTTC. This gives the protein CASKTRADRTRGGYGYTF.